These T cell receptor beta chains were read from a single sample in a study of blood T cell repertoires in COVID-19. Assay: immunoSEQ multiplex PCR; the TCRdb copy retains only in-frame clones and omits some. The repertoire includes around 93,000 clones, around nine tenths of them detected once, and roughly 14% sits in the top ten. The sequenced sample was peripheral blood. These receptors all stem from a human donor in a cohort sampled during active COVID-19. Both conserved end residues are trimmed from each CDR3. Each record gives: V gene, clone size, CDR3 protein. Only part of the rows carry a size: once, few, many, or a class if the clone is expanded.

>TRBV28|.
ASRLPGLTYNEQF
>TRBV24-1|.
ATSDVGGDTQY
>TRBV7-2|few
ASSNAGQGKGYT
>TRBV5-4|few
ASSLGLAGGGGTDTQY
>TRBV30|.
AWNLGVGRTNEKLF
>TRBV30|.
AWNLGHEQY
>TRBV7-9|.
ASSLDFRVGYGYT
>TRBV15|few
ATSRRQANQPQH
>TRBV27|.
ASSFGGGTQY
>TRBV6-2/TRBV6-3|.
ASSSLAGAGTTQY
>TRBV7-9|.
ASSLQTGSVHTDTQY
>TRBV11-3|.
ASSLGITSGGADEQF
>TRBV19|.
ASSLGQQNTEAF
>TRBV5-1|once
ASSPDGGNTEAF